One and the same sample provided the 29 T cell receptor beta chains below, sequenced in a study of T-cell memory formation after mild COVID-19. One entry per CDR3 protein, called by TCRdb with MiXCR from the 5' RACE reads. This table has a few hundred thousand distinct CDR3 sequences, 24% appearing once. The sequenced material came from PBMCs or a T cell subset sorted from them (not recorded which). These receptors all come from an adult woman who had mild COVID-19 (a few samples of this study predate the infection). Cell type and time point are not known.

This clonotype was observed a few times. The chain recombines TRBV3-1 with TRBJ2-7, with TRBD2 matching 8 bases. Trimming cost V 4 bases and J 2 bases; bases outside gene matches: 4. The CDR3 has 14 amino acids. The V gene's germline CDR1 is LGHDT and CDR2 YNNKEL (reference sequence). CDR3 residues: CASSRGGGPYEQYF. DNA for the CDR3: TGTGCCAGCAGCCGGGGCGGGGGGCCCTACGAGCAGTACTTC.

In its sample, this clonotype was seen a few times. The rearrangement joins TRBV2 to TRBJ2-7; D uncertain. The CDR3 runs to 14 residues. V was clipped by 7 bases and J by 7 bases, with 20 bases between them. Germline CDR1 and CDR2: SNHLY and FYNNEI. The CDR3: CASTIEGRLKEQYF. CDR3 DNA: TGTGCCAGCACCATCGAAGGACGGCTTAAAGAGCAGTACTTC.

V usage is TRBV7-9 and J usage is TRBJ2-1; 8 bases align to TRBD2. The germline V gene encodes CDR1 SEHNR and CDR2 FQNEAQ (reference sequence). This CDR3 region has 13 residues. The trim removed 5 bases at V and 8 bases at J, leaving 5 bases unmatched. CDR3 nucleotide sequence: TGTGCCAGCAGCACTACCGGGGGGGATGAGCAGTTCTTC. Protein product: CASSTTGGDEQFF.

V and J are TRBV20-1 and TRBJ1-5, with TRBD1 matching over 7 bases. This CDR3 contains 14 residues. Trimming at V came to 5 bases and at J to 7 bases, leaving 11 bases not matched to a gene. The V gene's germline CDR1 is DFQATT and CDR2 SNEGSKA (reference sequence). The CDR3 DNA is TGCAGTGCTGCCTCCGGGACAGCAGCGCAGCCCCAGCATTTT. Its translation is CSAASGTAAQPQHF.

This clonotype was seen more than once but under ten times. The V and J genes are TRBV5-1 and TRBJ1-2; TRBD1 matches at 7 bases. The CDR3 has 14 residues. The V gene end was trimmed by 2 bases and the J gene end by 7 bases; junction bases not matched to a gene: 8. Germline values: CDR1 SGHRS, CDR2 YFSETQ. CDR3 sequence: CASSFTGADGGYTF. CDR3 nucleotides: TGCGCCAGCAGCTTCACAGGGGCGGATGGTGGCTACACCTTC.

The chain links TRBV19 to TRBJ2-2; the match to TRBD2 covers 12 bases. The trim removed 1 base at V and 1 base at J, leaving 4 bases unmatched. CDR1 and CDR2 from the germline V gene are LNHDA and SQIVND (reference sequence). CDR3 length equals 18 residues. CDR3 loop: CASSIGLAGALNTGELFF. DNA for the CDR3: TGTGCCAGTAGTATAGGACTAGCGGGGGCCCTGAACACCGGGGAGCTGTTTTTT.

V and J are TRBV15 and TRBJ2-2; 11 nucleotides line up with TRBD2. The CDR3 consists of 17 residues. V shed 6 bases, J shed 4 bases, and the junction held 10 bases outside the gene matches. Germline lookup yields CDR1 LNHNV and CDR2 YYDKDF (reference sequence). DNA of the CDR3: TGTGCCACCAGAGGTCTAGCGGGGGGAGCGGGCACCGGGGAGCTGTTTTTT. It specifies CATRGLAGGAGTGELFF.

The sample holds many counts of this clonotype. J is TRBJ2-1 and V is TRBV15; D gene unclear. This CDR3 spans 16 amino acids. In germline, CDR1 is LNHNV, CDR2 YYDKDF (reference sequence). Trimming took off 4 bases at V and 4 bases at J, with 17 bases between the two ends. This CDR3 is CATSTPSSSQYNEQFF. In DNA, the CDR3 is TGTGCCACCAGCACCCCCTCCTCCTCACAATACAATGAGCAGTTCTTC. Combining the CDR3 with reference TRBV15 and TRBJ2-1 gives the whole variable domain DAMVIQNPRYQVTQFGKPVTLSCSQTLNHNVMYWYQQKSSQAPKLLFHYYDKDFNNEADTPDNFQSRRPNTSFCFLDIRSPGLGDTAMYLCATSTPSSSQYNEQFFGPGTRLTVL.

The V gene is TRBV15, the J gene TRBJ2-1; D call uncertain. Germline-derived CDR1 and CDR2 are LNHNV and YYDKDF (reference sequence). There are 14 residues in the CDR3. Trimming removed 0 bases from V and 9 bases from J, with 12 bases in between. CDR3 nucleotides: TGTGCCACCAGCAGAGATCAGGTGGAGTCTGAGCAGTTCTTC. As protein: CATSRDQVESEQFF.

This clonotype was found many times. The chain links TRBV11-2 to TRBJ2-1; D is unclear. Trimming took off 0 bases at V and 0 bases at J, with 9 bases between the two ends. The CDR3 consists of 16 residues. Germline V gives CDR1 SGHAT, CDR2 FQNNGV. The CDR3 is CASSLESRSSYNEQFF. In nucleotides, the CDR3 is TGTGCCAGCAGCTTAGAAAGCAGAAGCTCCTACAATGAGCAGTTCTTC.

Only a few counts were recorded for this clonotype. In nucleotides, the CDR3 is TGTGCCAGCAGTTTAAATTGGCAGGCCTATAATTCACCCCTCCACTTT. As protein: CASSLNWQAYNSPLHF. The V call is TRBV12-3 or TRBV12-4, the J call TRBJ1-6; D remains unclear. The V end was cut by 2 bases, the J end by 2 bases, with 10 bases between. The CDR3 runs to 16 residues.

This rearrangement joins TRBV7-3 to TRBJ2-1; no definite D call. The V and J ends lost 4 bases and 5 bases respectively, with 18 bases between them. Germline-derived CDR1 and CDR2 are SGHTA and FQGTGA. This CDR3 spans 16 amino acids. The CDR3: CASSSPDGLPHNEQFF. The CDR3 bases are TGTGCCAGCAGCTCCCCCGACGGATTGCCGCACAATGAGCAGTTCTTC. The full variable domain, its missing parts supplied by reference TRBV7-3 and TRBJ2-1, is GAGVSQTPSNKVTEKGKYVELRCDPISGHTALYWYRQSLGQGPEFLIYFQGTGAADDSGLPNDRFFAVRPEGSVSTLKIQRTERGDSAVYLCASSSPDGLPHNEQFFGPGTRLTVL.

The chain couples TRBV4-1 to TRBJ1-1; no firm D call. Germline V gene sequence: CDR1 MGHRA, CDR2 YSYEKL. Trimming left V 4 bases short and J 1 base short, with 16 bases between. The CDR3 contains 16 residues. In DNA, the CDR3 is TGCGCCAGCAGCCCTCCGTCGAATAGGGCGAACACTGAAGCTTTCTTT. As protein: CASSPPSNRANTEAFF.

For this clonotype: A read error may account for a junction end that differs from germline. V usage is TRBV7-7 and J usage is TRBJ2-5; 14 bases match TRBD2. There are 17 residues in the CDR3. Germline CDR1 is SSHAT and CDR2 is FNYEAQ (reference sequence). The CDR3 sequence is CASSRIGLAGGGETQYF. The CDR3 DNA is TGTGCTAGCAGCCGGATCGGACTAGCGGGAGGCGGAGAGACCCAGTACTTC.

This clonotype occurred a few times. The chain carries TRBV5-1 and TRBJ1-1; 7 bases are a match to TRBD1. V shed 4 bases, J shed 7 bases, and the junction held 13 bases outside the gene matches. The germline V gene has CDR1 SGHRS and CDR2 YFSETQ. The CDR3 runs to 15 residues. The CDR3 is CASSNPGRGPGEAFF. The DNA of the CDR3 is TGCGCCAGCAGCAACCCCGGGAGGGGGCCCGGTGAAGCTTTCTTT.

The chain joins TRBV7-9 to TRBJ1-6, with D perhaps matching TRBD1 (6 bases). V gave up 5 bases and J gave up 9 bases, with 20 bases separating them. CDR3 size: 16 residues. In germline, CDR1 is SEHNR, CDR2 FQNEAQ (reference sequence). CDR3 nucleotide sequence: TGTGCCAGCAGCCTTACTGGGGGCAGGTCCAGTTCACCCCTCCACTTT. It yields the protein CASSLTGGRSSSPLHF.

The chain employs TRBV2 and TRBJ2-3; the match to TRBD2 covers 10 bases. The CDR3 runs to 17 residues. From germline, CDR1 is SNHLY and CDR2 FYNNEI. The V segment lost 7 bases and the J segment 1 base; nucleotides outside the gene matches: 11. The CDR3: CASKALTGTSGTDTQYF. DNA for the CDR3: TGTGCCAGCAAAGCCCTAACCGGGACTAGCGGCACAGATACGCAGTATTTT.

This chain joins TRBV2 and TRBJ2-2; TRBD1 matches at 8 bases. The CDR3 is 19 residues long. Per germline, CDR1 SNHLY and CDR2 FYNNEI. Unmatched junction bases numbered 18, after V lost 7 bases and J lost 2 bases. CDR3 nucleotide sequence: TGTGCCAGCACACCTGATCCGGGACAGGCCTCGGGAAACACCGGGGAGCTGTTTTTT. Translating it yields CASTPDPGQASGNTGELFF.

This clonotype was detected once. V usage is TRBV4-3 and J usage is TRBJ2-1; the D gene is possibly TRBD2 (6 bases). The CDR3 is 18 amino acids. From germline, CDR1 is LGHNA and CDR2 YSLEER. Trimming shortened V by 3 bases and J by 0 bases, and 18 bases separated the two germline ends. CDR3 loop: CASSHPSGAAGSYNEQFF. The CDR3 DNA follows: TGCGCCAGCAGCCATCCCTCGGGAGCGGCAGGCTCCTACAATGAGCAGTTCTTC.

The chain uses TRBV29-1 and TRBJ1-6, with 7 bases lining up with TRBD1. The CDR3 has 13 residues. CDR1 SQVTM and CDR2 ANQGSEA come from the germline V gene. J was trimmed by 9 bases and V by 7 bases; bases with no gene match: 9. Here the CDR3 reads CSGQTGPGSPLHF. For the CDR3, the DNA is TGCAGCGGGCAGACAGGGCCCGGTTCACCCCTCCACTTT.

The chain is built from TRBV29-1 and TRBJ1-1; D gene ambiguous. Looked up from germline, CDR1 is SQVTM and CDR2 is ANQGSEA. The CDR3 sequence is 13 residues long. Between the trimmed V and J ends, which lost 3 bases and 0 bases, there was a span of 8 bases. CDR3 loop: CSVDGYLNTEAFF. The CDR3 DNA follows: TGCAGCGTTGATGGGTACTTGAACACTGAAGCTTTCTTT.

CDR3 loop: CASNGASGSFHEQYF. In nucleotides, the CDR3 is TGTGCCAGCAATGGGGCTAGCGGGAGTTTTCACGAGCAGTACTTC. This chain joins TRBV28 and TRBJ2-7; 10 bases are a match to TRBD2. CDR1 MDHEN and CDR2 SYDVKM come from the germline V gene. The CDR3 length is 15 residues. Trimming at V came to 7 bases and at J to 5 bases, leaving 11 bases not matched to a gene.

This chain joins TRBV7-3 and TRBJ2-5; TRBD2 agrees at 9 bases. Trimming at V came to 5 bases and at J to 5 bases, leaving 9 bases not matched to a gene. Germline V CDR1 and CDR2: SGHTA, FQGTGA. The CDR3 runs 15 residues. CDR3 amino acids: CASSPGTSRGETQYF. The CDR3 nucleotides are TGTGCCAGCAGCCCAGGGACTAGCAGGGGGGAGACCCAGTACTTC. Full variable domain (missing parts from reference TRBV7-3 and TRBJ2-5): GAGVSQTPSNKVTEKGKYVELRCDPISGHTALYWYRQSLGQGPEFLIYFQGTGAADDSGLPNDRFFAVRPEGSVSTLKIQRTERGDSAVYLCASSPGTSRGETQYFGPGTRLLVL.

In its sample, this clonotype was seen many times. CDR3: CASSEKATGGHGYTF. CDR3 coding DNA: TGTGCCAGCAGTGAAAAAGCTACAGGGGGCCATGGCTACACCTTC. The V call is TRBV2, the J call TRBJ1-2, with 9 bases matching TRBD1. The CDR3 consists of 15 residues. Germline values: CDR1 SNHLY, CDR2 FYNNEI. J was trimmed by 6 bases and V by 2 bases; bases with no gene match: 7.

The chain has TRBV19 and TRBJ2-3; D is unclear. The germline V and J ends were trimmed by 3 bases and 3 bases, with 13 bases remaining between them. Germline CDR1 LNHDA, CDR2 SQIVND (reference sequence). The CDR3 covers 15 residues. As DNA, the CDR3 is TGTGCCAGTAGTATCGGTGAGATTAGAACAGATACGCAGTATTTT. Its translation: CASSIGEIRTDTQYF.

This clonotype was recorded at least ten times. The CDR3 nucleotides are TGTGCCAGCAGTTTAGCATCAGGGTCGGGTCAGCCCCAGCATTTT. Translating it yields CASSLASGSGQPQHF. The V and J genes are TRBV12-3 or TRBV12-4 and TRBJ1-5; TRBD1 might be the D (5 bases). V was cut by 0 bases and J by 6 bases, with 12 bases left in between. This CDR3 is 15 amino acids long.

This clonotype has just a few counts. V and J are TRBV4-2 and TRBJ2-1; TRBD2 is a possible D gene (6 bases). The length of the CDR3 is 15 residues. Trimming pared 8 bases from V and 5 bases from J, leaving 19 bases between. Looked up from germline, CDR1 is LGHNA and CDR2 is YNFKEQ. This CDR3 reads CASATGTSTNNEQFF. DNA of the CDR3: TGTGCCAGCGCAACCGGGACTTCCACTAACAATGAGCAGTTCTTC.

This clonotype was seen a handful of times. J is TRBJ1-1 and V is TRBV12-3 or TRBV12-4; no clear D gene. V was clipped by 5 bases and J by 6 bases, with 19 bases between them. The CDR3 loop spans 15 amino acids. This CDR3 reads CASSPSRRYFSEAFF. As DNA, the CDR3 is TGTGCCAGCAGTCCCTCCAGGCGGTACTTCTCTGAAGCTTTCTTT.

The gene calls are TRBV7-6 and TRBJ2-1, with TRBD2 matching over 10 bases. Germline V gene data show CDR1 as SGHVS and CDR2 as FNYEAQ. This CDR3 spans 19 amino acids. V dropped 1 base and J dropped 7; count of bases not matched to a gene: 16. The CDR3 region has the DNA TGTGCCAGCAGCTTAGAGCCCTTAGCGGGAGGCCCTCTTAAGAATGAGCAGTTCTTC. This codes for CASSLEPLAGGPLKNEQFF.